A single sample is the source of the 2 T cell receptor beta chains below, sequenced in a study of blood T cells in healthy people across ages. A J-beta primer mix and a sample-barcoded 5' primer were used in a second PCR of roughly 7 to 12 cycles. A single record per CDR3 protein comes from TCRdb applying MiXCR to the 5' RACE reads. The sample holds some 780,000 distinct CDR3 sequences; approximately 53% are singletons and the top ten take roughly 25%. Sequencing input: blood. The receptor set was obtained from a middle-aged man in good health.

J is TRBJ2-7 and V is TRBV20-1, with TRBD1 identical over 8 bases. The CDR3 totals 16 residues. Germline lookup yields CDR1 DFQATT and CDR2 SNEGSKA (reference sequence). DNA for the CDR3: TGCAGCGTGTTAATAGGACAGGGATCGAGTGGTCACGAGCAGTACTTC. Translation gives CSVLIGQGSSGHEQYF.

The chain has TRBV30 and TRBJ2-7; a possible D gene is TRBD2 (5 bases). Germline-derived CDR1 and CDR2 are GTSNPN and SVGIG (reference sequence). The V end lost 1 base, the J end lost 2 bases, and 12 bases lay between the germline ends. This CDR3 comprises 14 residues. The CDR3 DNA follows: TGTGCCTGGAGTGCCCCCCGGGAAGCCTACGAGCAGTACTTC. It codes for CAWSAPREAYEQYF.